This T cell receptor (beta chain) was obtained from a study of STAT5B mutations in CD4+ large granular lymphocyte leukemia. The ends lost 8 bases at V and 1 base at J; junction bases unmatched: 3. The V gene's germline CDR1 is LNHDA and CDR2 SQIVND (reference sequence). This CDR3 spans 14 amino acids. Study-wide findings and caveats: CD4-sorted patient repertoires seemed more clonal than healthy CD4+ repertoires.

This was a survey-level run. Profiling relied on immunoSEQ multiplex PCR, and the TCRdb table lists in-frame clones only, not all of them. In the table there are 25,000 to 35,000 clones, roughly 70% of which are singletons. Remarks on this clone: Its antigen is as yet unknown.

Material: CD4+ T cells from blood buffy coats. V usage is TRBV19 and J usage is TRBJ2-2; 8 positions match TRBD2. This sequence was found in a human donor in good health. CDR3 nucleotide sequence: TGTGCCAGTGGGCGGGGGGTGAACACCGGGGAGCTGTTTTTT. Translating gives CASGRGVNTGELFF.